This is a list of T cell receptor beta chains from one sample in a study of T cells after posttransplantation cyclophosphamide. Profiled with immunoSEQ multiplex PCR; TCRdb holds only in-frame clones, not every one. Recorded here are under 15,000 clones, none singletons. Sequenced input: PBMCs. Source of these receptors: a woman between 40 and 50 years old in good health, CMV-negative, and a related stem cell transplant donor. CDR3s include the opening cysteine and the closing phenylalanine or tryptophan. The order of the fields is J gene, D gene, clone size, V gene, CDR3 DNA, CDR3 protein. D genes are given only for firm matches. Clone size appears in some rows only: once, few, many, or a class for an expanded clone.

J: TRBJ1-1
D: TRBD1
size: many
V: TRBV12-3/TRBV12-4
DNA: TGTGCCAGCAGTTACAGGGGCAACATGAACACTGAAGCTTTCTTT
CDR3: CASSYRGNMNTEAFF

J: TRBJ2-1
D: .
size: many
V: TRBV2
DNA: TGTGCCAGCAGTGCGGTCCGGTACAATGAGCAGTTCTTC
CDR3: CASSAVRYNEQFF

J: TRBJ1-5
D: TRBD1
size: many
V: TRBV2
DNA: TGTGCCAGCAGTGGAGACAGGGTGCAGCCCCAGCATTTT
CDR3: CASSGDRVQPQHF

J: TRBJ2-3
D: TRBD2
size: many
V: TRBV5-4
DNA: TGTGCCAGCACCCGGGAGGGGCGGGGGAGCACAGATACGCAGTATTTT
CDR3: CASTREGRGSTDTQYF

J: TRBJ2-1
D: TRBD2
size: many
V: TRBV18
DNA: TGTGCCAGCTCACCCCGAGCTAGCGGGTTGACTGAGCAGTTCTTC
CDR3: CASSPRASGLTEQFF

J: TRBJ2-1
D: .
size: many
V: TRBV6-6
DNA: TGTGCCAGCAGTTACTCGAGAGGGGGGGATGAGCAGTTCTTC
CDR3: CASSYSRGGDEQFF

J: TRBJ2-1
D: TRBD1
size: many
V: TRBV27
DNA: TGTGCCAGCAGTTTGGGACAGGGGGTATACAATGAGCAGTTCTTC
CDR3: CASSLGQGVYNEQFF

J: TRBJ1-2
D: .
size: many
V: TRBV10-3
DNA: TGTGCCATCAGTGACGGGATAGCGGGGAACTATGGCTACACCTTC
CDR3: CAISDGIAGNYGYTF

J: TRBJ2-3
D: .
size: many
V: TRBV7-9
DNA: TGTGCCAGCAGCTACCAAACGGGCACAGATACGCAGTATTTT
CDR3: CASSYQTGTDTQYF

J: TRBJ1-2
D: TRBD1
size: many
V: TRBV11-1
DNA: TGTGCCAGCAGCTTCGGACAGGCCTATGGCTACACCTTC
CDR3: CASSFGQAYGYTF

J: TRBJ1-2
D: .
size: .
V: TRBV6-1
DNA: TGTGCCAGCGGCTCAACAGGGTTCTATGGCTACACCTTC
CDR3: CASGSTGFYGYTF

J: TRBJ2-7
D: TRBD2
size: many
V: TRBV2
DNA: TGTGCCAGCAGTTTTCCTCCACTAGCGGGAGGGCGAGAGCAGTACTTC
CDR3: CASSFPPLAGGREQYF

J: TRBJ2-5
D: .
size: few
V: TRBV18
DNA: TGTGCCAGCTCACCTCTTTCCAGGCCCCAAAAGGAGACCCAGTACTTC
CDR3: CASSPLSRPQKETQYF

J: TRBJ2-2
D: .
size: many
V: TRBV6-2/TRBV6-3
DNA: TGTGCCAGCAGTTACTCTCTGGACAACCCCCCTCGTGGCACCGGGGAGCTGTTTTTT
CDR3: CASSYSLDNPPRGTGELFF

J: TRBJ2-3
D: .
size: many
V: TRBV5-8
DNA: TGTGCCAGCAGCGCCCGCCGGGACTGGAGCACAGATACGCAGTATTTT
CDR3: CASSARRDWSTDTQYF

J: TRBJ2-5
D: .
size: many
V: TRBV6-5
DNA: TGTGCCAGCAACTCGGGGAGGAGCCCTCTAGAGACCCAGTACTTC
CDR3: CASNSGRSPLETQYF

J: TRBJ1-4
D: .
size: many
V: TRBV19
DNA: TGTGCCAGTAGTATAGGAGAGGGGAATGAAAAACTGTTTTTT
CDR3: CASSIGEGNEKLFF

J: TRBJ2-4
D: TRBD2
size: few
V: TRBV7-2
DNA: TGTGCCAGCAGCCCACACGCACCGGGACTAGCGGAGAAAAACATTCAGTACTTC
CDR3: CASSPHAPGLAEKNIQYF

J: TRBJ2-5
D: .
size: few
V: TRBV11-2
DNA: TGTGCCAGCAGCTTAGATGGGTATTCAGGGCAGCAAGAGACCCAGTACTTC
CDR3: CASSLDGYSGQQETQYF

J: TRBJ2-1
D: TRBD1
size: medium-sized
V: TRBV5-6
DNA: TGTGCCAGCAGCTCGGGACAGGGTGAGAGCAATGAGCAGTTCTTC
CDR3: CASSSGQGESNEQFF

J: TRBJ1-2
D: .
size: many
V: TRBV6-2/TRBV6-3
DNA: TGTGCCAGCAGTTTCAATCCCAGGGCGAACTATGGCTACACCTTC
CDR3: CASSFNPRANYGYTF